A selection of T cell receptor beta chains follows, all from one sample in a study of control samples from healthy donors and cancer patients. Libraries were prepared by immunoSEQ multiplex PCR; TCRdb keeps only in-frame clonotypes and omits some of them. Of about 120,000 clones listed, around 89% were seen once; the top ten hold around 1.2%. Sequenced input: PBMCs. These receptor sequences come from a woman aged 50 to 60 with colorectal cancer. Each CDR3 is given without its conserved first and last residue.

V gene	CDR3 protein
TRBV19	ASSGPESFYADTQY
TRBV2	ASSDGRRGQY
TRBV18	ASSPPAGRQETQY
TRBV29-1	SVEGTSDRETQY
TRBV18	ASSPFPGTDQPQH
TRBV19	ASSIGTGDHYEQY
TRBV27	ASSLWADLSEQY
TRBV28	AAQSNEKLF
TRBV5-5	ASSLDVEAF
TRBV7-3	ASSPLGGSTDTQY
TRBV2	ASSVVKTQY
TRBV9	ASSVDLLALPPEQEQF
TRBV19	ASSSYEGANEKLF
TRBV10-3	AIRGTSGGTYEQY
TRBV7-3	ASSPGTAPYEQY
TRBV19	ASSPWGRDTEAF
TRBV4-2	ASSSTSGVSYEQY
TRBV3-1/TRBV3-2	ASSPRDRTDEQY
TRBV4-1	ASSQVTGLAARSYNEQF
TRBV5-5	ASSRGSSSYEQY
TRBV18	ASSPSAGSQDYGYT
TRBV6-1	ASSEGQDRYEQY
TRBV5-4	ASSRDSKGEKLF
TRBV4-2	ASSFTGTEKLF
TRBV25-1	ASSGGFSGSGYT
TRBV7-3	ASSLRGTPTDTQY
TRBV3-1/TRBV3-2	ASSPWGGGRNTEAF
TRBV28	ASRGQGNYGYT
TRBV10-3	AVGGSGNTIY
TRBV7-9	ASSLDRGYEQY
TRBV2	ASSEAGTAAHEQY
TRBV29-1	SVAGTTLRSYNEQF
TRBV7-9	ASSFVVGAGSYNSPLH
TRBV15	ATSREGAGYTEAF
TRBV27	ASTLQSGFFNSPLH
TRBV20-1	SASSAAEGYTGELF
TRBV5-1	ASAPILWGLAEAF
TRBV5-1	ASSFTAGLGNTEAF
TRBV5-4	ASSSDRGRTGELF